These 21 T cell receptor beta chains were sequenced from one sample in a study of shared clonotypes between healthy human individuals. Data came from immunoSEQ multiplex PCR; TCRdb stores just in-frame clones and leaves some out. The sample shows some 2,000,000 clones, about 94% of them seen only once. The sequenced material came from naive CD4+ T cells sorted from blood. As for subset: CD45RA+ positively selected. The receptors derive from a man aged 18 to 30 in good health.

The CDR3 protein is CAWSPLLTGPGELFF. The CDR3 bases are TGTGCCTGGAGCCCCCTTCTAACAGGGCCCGGGGAGCTGTTTTTT. The chain links TRBV30 to TRBJ2-2, with D possibly matching TRBD1 (6 bases). CDR1 is GTSNPN, CDR2 SVGIG, per germline (reference sequence). V shed 3 bases and J shed 6 bases, with 17 bases lying between them. This CDR3 has 15 residues.

As for this clone: The sample has other DNA sequences that encode this CDR3 too. J is TRBJ1-5 and V is TRBV2; D call uncertain. The CDR3 spans 14 residues. Germline-derived CDR1 and CDR2 are SNHLY and FYNNEI. V was pared by 2 bases and J by 0 bases, with 5 bases between. The DNA of the CDR3 is TGTGCCAGCAGTGAAACTTTTAGCAATCAGCCCCAGCATTTT. Its translation is CASSETFSNQPQHF.

The chain recombines TRBV5-4 with TRBJ2-7, with 10 bases that match TRBD1. Germline V gene data show CDR1 as SGHNT and CDR2 as YYREEE (reference sequence). Germline trimming cut 4 bases from V and 3 bases from J; bases unmatched to any gene: 7. This CDR3 has 15 amino acids. CDR3 nucleotides: TGTGCCAGCAGCCTCGGGACAGGGGACATCTACGAGCAGTACTTC. It codes for CASSLGTGDIYEQYF.

This chain connects TRBV29-1 to TRBJ1-2; a possible D gene is TRBD1 (6 bases). CDR3 length equals 13 residues. V dropped 3 bases and J dropped 6 bases, with 14 bases sitting between them. Germline V lookup: CDR1 SQVTM, CDR2 ANQGSEA. The CDR3 nucleotides are TGCAGCGTTGATCGGGGGCGTGTGGATGGCTACACCTTC. It codes for CSVDRGRVDGYTF.

The chain recombines TRBV10-3 with TRBJ2-7; D could derive from TRBD1 or TRBD2 (6 bases each). CDR3 size: 18 residues. Germline values: CDR1 ENHRY, CDR2 SYGVKD. Trimming shortened V by 0 bases and J by 5 bases, and 23 bases separated the two germline ends. The CDR3 nucleotides read TGTGCCATCAGTGAGTCACGGACGGGTTGGAAGGGGGGAAACGAGCAGTACTTC. This codes for CAISESRTGWKGGNEQYF.

With respect to this clone: The sample holds other DNA sequences that translate to the same CDR3. This sequence joins TRBV28 and TRBJ1-5, with D perhaps TRBD1 (5 bases). CDR1 MDHEN and CDR2 SYDVKM come from the germline V gene. The CDR3 runs to 14 residues. V was cut by 3 bases and J by 1 base, with 7 bases left in between. The CDR3 loop reads CASSFGGSNQPQHF. The CDR3 DNA reads as TGTGCCAGCAGTTTCGGGGGGAGCAATCAGCCCCAGCATTTT.

The chain uses TRBV28 and TRBJ1-5, with 9 nucleotides matching TRBD1. The CDR3 loop spans 13 amino acids. The V segment lost 10 bases and the J segment 10 bases; nucleotides outside the gene matches: 11. Germline loops: CDR1 MDHEN, CDR2 SYDVKM. This chain's CDR3 is CANVRGQGHPQHF. Written as DNA, the CDR3 is TGTGCCAACGTGCGGGGACAGGGCCATCCCCAGCATTTT.

The CDR3 reads CASSPGRAGAFF. In DNA form, the CDR3 reads TGTGCCAGCAGCCCAGGGAGGGCAGGAGCTTTCTTT. This sequence joins TRBV7-2 and TRBJ1-1; maybe TRBD1 (5 bases). Germline V gene data show CDR1 as SGHTA and CDR2 as FQGNSA. CDR3 length: 12 residues. The V end lost 5 bases, the J end lost 10 bases, and 14 bases lay between the germline ends.

V and J are TRBV18 and TRBJ1-5; perhaps TRBD1 as D (5 bases). Trimming removed 2 bases from V and 4 bases from J, with 15 bases in between. In germline, CDR1 is KGHSH, CDR2 LQKENI. The CDR3 has 16 residues. The CDR3 protein is CASSPSQGAQNQPQHF. The CDR3 DNA reads TGTGCCAGCTCACCATCTCAAGGGGCGCAGAATCAGCCCCAGCATTTT.

The rearrangement links TRBV5-4 to TRBJ1-6; D is possibly TRBD1 (6 bases). CDR3 size: 14 residues. V lost 4 bases and J lost 10, with 15 bases in between. Per the germline V gene, CDR1 is SGHNT and CDR2 is YYREEE (reference sequence). The chain's CDR3 is CASSVDRTGSPLHF. The CDR3 DNA is TGTGCCAGCAGCGTGGACAGAACGGGATCACCCCTCCACTTT.

This rearrangement joins TRBV6-1 to TRBJ2-7; a weak D match, TRBD2 (7 bases). V shed 1 base and J shed 0 bases, with 16 bases lying between them. The germline CDR1 and CDR2 sequences are MNHNS and SASEGT. The CDR3 totals 17 residues. This chain's CDR3 is CASSEGLTGGSSYEQYF. CDR3 nucleotide sequence: TGTGCCAGCAGTGAAGGGCTTACGGGGGGCAGCTCCTACGAGCAGTACTTC.

The V call is TRBV9, the J call TRBJ1-1; a weak D match, TRBD1 (5 bases). Per the germline V gene, CDR1 is SGDLS and CDR2 is YYNGEE. The CDR3 is made up of 15 amino acids. The V end lost 2 bases, the J end lost 1 base, and 12 bases lay between the germline ends. The CDR3 region is CASSVGRAENTEAFF. CDR3 bases: TGTGCCAGCAGCGTGGGCAGGGCGGAGAACACTGAAGCTTTCTTT. Drawing the rest from reference TRBV9 and TRBJ1-1, the complete variable domain is DSGVTQTPKHLITATGQRVTLRCSPRSGDLSVYWYQQSLDQGLQFLIQYYNGEERAKGNILERFSAQQFPDLHSELNLSSLELGDSALYFCASSVGRAENTEAFFGQGTRLTVV.

This clone was seen a few times. The chain combines TRBV2 with TRBJ1-6, with 7 bases matching TRBD1. The CDR3 sequence is 13 residues long. Germline lookup yields CDR1 SNHLY and CDR2 FYNNEI. V shed 8 bases and J 7 bases; nucleotides not matched to a gene: 5. The CDR3 region is CASGTEENSPLHF. In DNA form, the CDR3 reads TGTGCCAGCGGGACAGAGGAGAATTCACCCCTCCACTTT.

This clone was seen a single time. Here the CDR3 DNA reads TGTGCCAGCAAGCCCCCCGGGACAGGGGACCACGAGCAGTACTTC. It translates to CASKPPGTGDHEQYF. The V call is TRBV28, the J call TRBJ2-7; TRBD1 agrees at 10 bases. J lost 5 bases, V lost 7 bases, and 11 bases had no gene match. The CDR3 spans 15 residues. The germline V gene encodes CDR1 MDHEN and CDR2 SYDVKM. Using reference TRBV28 and TRBJ2-7 for the parts outside the CDR3, the full variable domain is DVKVTQSSRYLVKRTGEKVFLECVQDMDHENMFWYRQDPGLGLRLIYFSYDVKMKEKGDIPEGYSVSREKKERFSLILESASTNQTSMYLCASKPPGTGDHEQYFGPGTRLTVT.

The gene calls are TRBV7-2 and TRBJ1-3; 9 bases are shared with TRBD1. The V and J ends lost 3 bases and 4 bases, in that order; junction bases with no gene match: 7. The germline V gene encodes CDR1 SGHTA and CDR2 FQGNSA. This CDR3 has 16 amino acids. The CDR3 DNA follows: TGTGCCAGCAGCTTCCCGGGACAGGGATCCGGAAACACCATATATTTT. Translated, it gives CASSFPGQGSGNTIYF.

This clone was seen a few times. Other nucleotide sequences in the sample specify the same CDR3. The J gene is TRBJ2-3, the V gene TRBV9; D gene ambiguous. This CDR3 is 11 amino acids long. CDR1 and CDR2 from the germline V gene are SGDLS and YYNGEE. V gave up 0 bases and J gave up 6 bases, with 2 bases separating them. The CDR3: CASSVADTQYF. The CDR3, as DNA: TGTGCCAGCAGCGTAGCTGATACGCAGTATTTT.

In the case of this clone: Other DNA sequences from this sample encode an identical CDR3 as well. The rearrangement joins TRBV29-1 to TRBJ2-7; 7 positions agree with TRBD1. V shed 1 base and J 2 bases; nucleotides not matched to a gene: 2. The CDR3 contains 13 residues. The V gene's germline CDR1 is SQVTM and CDR2 ANQGSEA. CDR3 region: CSVEGDRTYEQYF. CDR3 bases: TGCAGCGTTGAAGGGGACAGAACCTACGAGCAGTACTTC.

The CDR3 DNA follows: TGCGCCAGCAGCTTCACAGGGGGTTACGGAGAGACCCAGTACTTC. It encodes CASSFTGGYGETQYF. The rearrangement uses TRBV5-1 and TRBJ2-5, with 8 bases fitting TRBD1. This CDR3 has 15 residues. Trimming cost V 2 bases and J 4 bases; bases outside gene matches: 7. The V gene's germline CDR1 is SGHRS and CDR2 YFSETQ.

V is TRBV6-5 and J is TRBJ1-2, with a tentative D call TRBD1 (5 bases). This CDR3 contains 14 residues. Germline assignment: CDR1 MNHEY and CDR2 SVGAGI. V lost 7 bases to trimming and J lost 6 bases, with 18 bases between them. The CDR3 sequence: CASNPLGVGHGYTF. Written as DNA, the CDR3 is TGTGCCAGCAACCCTTTAGGGGTAGGCCATGGCTACACCTTC.

The chain links TRBV25-1 to TRBJ1-3, with TRBD1 matching 8 bases. Losses at the gene ends were 10 bases for V and 10 bases for J; bases not matched to a gene: 9. The CDR3 covers 12 residues. The V gene's germline CDR1 is MGHDK and CDR2 SYGVNS. CDR3: CAILRTGSTIYF. CDR3 nucleotides: TGTGCCATCCTGAGGACAGGGAGTACCATATATTTT. Combining the CDR3 with reference TRBV25-1 and TRBJ1-3 gives the whole variable domain EADIYQTPRYLVIGTGKKITLECSQTMGHDKMYWYQQDPGMELHLIHYSYGVNSTEKGDLSSESTVSRIRTEHFPLTLESARPSHTSQYLCAILRTGSTIYFGEGSWLTVV.

V usage is TRBV7-8 and J usage is TRBJ2-2, with 9 bases aligning to TRBD2. The V gene end was trimmed by 4 bases and the J gene end by 4 bases; junction bases not matched to a gene: 7. The CDR3 is 16 amino acids. CDR1 SGHVS and CDR2 FQNEAQ come from the germline V gene. The CDR3 is CASSSGTSRATGELFF. The CDR3 coding sequence is TGTGCCAGCAGCTCAGGGACTAGCAGGGCCACCGGGGAGCTGTTTTTT. The entire variable domain, with the rest obtained from reference TRBV7-8 and TRBJ2-2, is as follows: GAGVSQSPRYKVAKRGQDVALRCDPISGHVSLFWYQQALGQGPEFLTYFQNEAQLDKSGLPSDRFFAERPEGSVSTLKIQRTQQEDSAVYLCASSSGTSRATGELFFGEGSRLTVL.